These 26 T cell receptor beta chains came from one sample sequenced in a study of blood T cell repertoires in COVID-19. Measured with immunoSEQ multiplex PCR; TCRdb has only the in-frame clones, and not every one. The repertoire holds approximately 170,000 clones, about 81% seen once, with approximately 3% in the top ten. The sample comprised PBMCs or T cells enriched from blood (not recorded which). Every receptor here comes from a woman aged 30 to 39 who had recovered from COVID-19.

The chain recombines TRBV5-5 with TRBJ2-5, with D unresolved. The V gene lost 4 bases and the J gene lost 2 bases, with 12 bases spanning the gap. The CDR3 extends over 14 amino acids. CDR1 and CDR2 (germline): SGHKS, YYEKEE (reference sequence). The CDR3: CASSPRVKQETQYF. The CDR3, as DNA: TGTGCCAGCAGCCCCCGGGTCAAACAAGAGACCCAGTACTTC.

This sequence joins TRBV28 and TRBJ2-1; 9 bases are shared with TRBD2. This CDR3 has 14 residues. V lost 8 bases to trimming and J lost 4 bases; unmatched junction nucleotides: 6. Germline loops: CDR1 MDHEN, CDR2 SYDVKM. The CDR3 DNA reads as TGTGCCAGCTTAGCGGGGGCCCCATACAATGAGCAGTTCTTC. Its translation is CASLAGAPYNEQFF. The entire variable domain, with the rest obtained from reference TRBV28 and TRBJ2-1, is as follows: DVKVTQSSRYLVKRTGEKVFLECVQDMDHENMFWYRQDPGLGLRLIYFSYDVKMKEKGDIPEGYSVSREKKERFSLILESASTNQTSMYLCASLAGAPYNEQFFGPGTRLTVL.

This rearrangement joins TRBV6-4 to TRBJ2-1, with 9 bases aligning to TRBD1. CDR1 and CDR2 from the germline V gene are MRHNA and SNTAGT. The CDR3 totals 14 residues. V shed 3 bases, J shed 8 bases, and the junction held 5 bases outside the gene matches. CDR3 amino acids: CASSEGTGTDEQFF. CDR3 coding DNA: TGTGCCAGCAGTGAGGGGACAGGGACGGATGAGCAGTTCTTC.

This clone was counted between two and nine times. The rearrangement uses TRBV7-9 and TRBJ2-3, with 12 positions matching TRBD2. The CDR3 is 16 amino acids. Trimming removed 6 bases from V and 1 base from J; junction bases left unmatched: 5. Germline assignment: CDR1 SEHNR and CDR2 FQNEAQ (reference sequence). For the CDR3, the DNA is TGTGCCAGCAGGCGACTAGCGGGGGAAGGCACAGATACGCAGTATTTT. Residues: CASRRLAGEGTDTQYF.

In this sample, this clone turned up a few times. This chain connects TRBV7-9 to TRBJ2-1, with D tentatively TRBD1 (6 bases). CDR1 and CDR2 (germline): SEHNR, FQNEAQ (reference sequence). Trimming cost V 5 bases and J 4 bases, with 21 bases left between them. CDR3 size: 17 residues. Here the CDR3 reads CASSPTGVSGGYNEQFF. The CDR3 DNA reads TGTGCCAGCAGCCCGACAGGAGTTTCCGGTGGATACAATGAGCAGTTCTTC.

The J gene is TRBJ2-3, the V gene TRBV19; 11 nucleotides agree with TRBD2. V was clipped by 7 bases and J by 2 bases; unmatched bases: 8. The CDR3 has 16 residues. From germline, CDR1 is LNHDA and CDR2 SQIVND (reference sequence). The CDR3 loop reads CASNNVAGGLTDTQYF. Written as DNA, the CDR3 is TGTGCCAGTAACAACGTAGCGGGAGGGCTCACAGATACGCAGTATTTT.

The chain recombines TRBV11-2 with TRBJ2-7; D is undetermined. V was trimmed by 3 bases and J by 3 bases, leaving 6 bases between them. CDR1 is SGHAT and CDR2 is FQNNGV in the germline V gene. The CDR3 length is 12 residues. CDR3 loop: CASSFKNYEQYF. The CDR3 nucleotides read TGTGCCAGCAGCTTCAAAAACTACGAGCAGTACTTC.

Worth noting for this clone: Sequence at one end of the junction differs from germline and may be a read error. The chain joins TRBV20-1 to TRBJ2-1; possibly TRBD2 for D (6 bases). The CDR3 is 11 amino acids. The germline gives CDR1 DFQATT, CDR2 SNEGSKA (reference sequence). The CDR3 sequence is CSARLETRRLF. CDR3 bases: TGCAGTGCTAGATTGGAGACTAGGAGGCTCTTC.

The rearrangement links TRBV11-2 to TRBJ2-3; D is perhaps TRBD2 (5 bases). The germline CDR1 and CDR2 sequences are SGHAT and FQNNGV. CDR3 size: 15 residues. Trimming cost V 0 bases and J 4 bases, with 11 bases left between them. The CDR3 coding sequence is TGTGCCAGCAGCTTAGATGGTTCGGGGTCAGATACGCAGTATTTT. The encoded protein is CASSLDGSGSDTQYF.

This sequence joins TRBV4-2 and TRBJ1-5; D gene unclear. The CDR3 is 8 residues long. Germline V gives CDR1 LGHNA, CDR2 YNFKEQ. V was pared by 8 bases and J by 15 bases, with 8 bases between. Here the CDR3 reads CASPRAHF. The CDR3 region has the DNA TGTGCCAGCCCAAGAGCGCATTTT.

The chain joins TRBV7-2 to TRBJ2-7; a weak D match, TRBD2 (6 bases). The germline V and J ends were trimmed by 2 bases and 5 bases, with 10 bases remaining between them. The CDR3 totals 13 residues. Germline V gives CDR1 SGHTA, CDR2 FQGNSA. CDR3 nucleotides: TGTGCCAGCAGCTTAACGGGGGTTAACGAGCAGTACGTC. It translates to CASSLTGVNEQYV.

This clone showed up just a few times. The chain carries TRBV28 and TRBJ1-4; TRBD1 aligns across 8 bases. Looked up from germline, CDR1 is MDHEN and CDR2 is SYDVKM. Trimming removed 6 bases from V and 6 bases from J; junction bases left unmatched: 6. This CDR3 is 14 amino acids long. CDR3 nucleotide sequence: TGTGCCAGCAGCTACGACAGGGGCCATGAAAAACTGTTTTTT. Its translation is CASSYDRGHEKLFF.

The chain has TRBV23-1 and TRBJ1-2; 12 nucleotides line up with TRBD1. TRBV23-1 is an open reading frame whose function is uncertain. The CDR3 loop spans 16 amino acids. V lost 3 bases and J lost 7; bases outside the gene matches: 9. DNA for the CDR3: TGCGCCAGCAGTCAGCCGGGAGGGACAGGGGGCGGTGGCTACACCTTC. It is translated as CASSQPGGTGGGGYTF.

V usage is TRBV18 and J usage is TRBJ1-1; 11 bases line up with TRBD1. Trimming at V came to 3 bases and at J to 5 bases, leaving 2 bases not matched to a gene. CDR3 length: 14 residues. Germline CDR1 is KGHSH and CDR2 is LQKENI. The CDR3: CASSPGQGGTEAFF. CDR3 bases: TGTGCCAGCTCACCGGGACAGGGGGGGACTGAAGCTTTCTTT.

The chain combines TRBV11-3 with TRBJ2-1; 12 bases match TRBD2. The CDR3 has 18 residues. CDR1 is SGHNT and CDR2 is YENEEA in the germline V gene. V was clipped by 2 bases and J by 8 bases; unmatched bases: 13. In DNA, the CDR3 is TGTGCCAGCAGCTTACAATGGACTAGCGGGAAGTCTATCGATGAGCAGTTCTTC. Translated: CASSLQWTSGKSIDEQFF.

The gene calls are TRBV2 and TRBJ1-2, with D possibly being TRBD1 (6 bases). This CDR3 region has 13 residues. Trimming shortened V by 7 bases and J by 0 bases, and 9 bases separated the two germline ends. Germline CDR1 SNHLY, CDR2 FYNNEI. The CDR3 region is CASNRVPNYGYTF. The DNA of the CDR3 is TGTGCCAGCAACAGGGTACCTAACTATGGCTACACCTTC.

At least ten counts were recorded for this clone. The gene calls are TRBV6-5 and TRBJ1-6; a possible D gene is TRBD1 (5 bases). V dropped 11 bases and J dropped 3 bases, with 14 bases sitting between them. From germline, CDR1 is MNHEY and CDR2 SVGAGI. The CDR3 length is 14 residues. CDR3 region: CAVRGESYNSPLHF. In DNA, the CDR3 is TGTGCCGTGCGGGGGGAAAGCTATAATTCACCCCTCCACTTT.

V gene TRBV19 combines with J gene TRBJ1-5, with D unresolved. The CDR3 is 12 residues long. CDR1 is LNHDA, CDR2 SQIVND, per germline (reference sequence). Trimming shortened V by 2 bases and J by 5 bases, and 4 bases separated the two germline ends. As DNA, the CDR3 is TGTGCCAGTAGTATAACTTATCAGCCCCAGCATTTT. Its translation is CASSITYQPQHF.

For the CDR3, the DNA is TGTGCCAGCAGGGGGACAGGGCAGGCGAACACTGAAGCTTTCTTT. Translating gives CASRGTGQANTEAFF. The V and J genes are TRBV28 and TRBJ1-1, with 9 positions matching TRBD1. Germline CDR1 MDHEN, CDR2 SYDVKM. The length of the CDR3 is 15 residues. With V trimmed by 6 bases and J by 1 base, 6 bases remained unmatched.

This rearrangement joins TRBV7-2 to TRBJ2-3; 10 bases match TRBD2. V shed 6 bases, J shed 8 bases, and the junction held 17 bases outside the gene matches. In germline, CDR1 is SGHTA, CDR2 FQGNSA. The CDR3 loop spans 17 amino acids. The CDR3 DNA sequence: TGTGCCAGCAGTTATATAGCGGGGGGCCGGCAGGGAGGTACGCAGTATTTT. Translation: CASSYIAGGRQGGTQYF.

The chain employs TRBV6-5 and TRBJ1-5, with D uncertain. The CDR3 is made up of 14 amino acids. Trimming stripped 6 bases from V and 0 bases from J, with 9 bases between. Germline CDR1 and CDR2: MNHEY and SVGAGI. CDR3: CASSPDNSNQPQHF. For the CDR3, the DNA is TGTGCCAGCAGCCCCGACAATAGCAATCAGCCCCAGCATTTT.

This clone was observed a handful of times. V and J are TRBV19 and TRBJ1-1; 10 nucleotides agree with TRBD1. J was trimmed by 4 bases and V by 7 bases; bases with no gene match: 6. The germline CDR1 and CDR2 sequences are LNHDA and SQIVND (reference sequence). This CDR3 spans 14 amino acids. DNA for the CDR3: TGTGCCAGTACCCTGGACAGGGGGAGCACTGAAGCTTTCTTT. This codes for CASTLDRGSTEAFF.

This clone occurred a few times. The chain recombines TRBV6-5 with TRBJ1-3; 10 bases agree with TRBD1. The junction had 9 bases not matched to a gene; V was cut back by 4 bases and J by 9 bases. Per the germline V gene, CDR1 is MNHEY and CDR2 is SVGAGI. The CDR3 spans 15 residues. CDR3 nucleotide sequence: TGTGCCAGCAGTTCGGACAGGGGGACGTTGGGCACCATATATTTT. Translated: CASSSDRGTLGTIYF.

This sequence joins TRBV2 and TRBJ1-5, with 10 positions matching TRBD1. This CDR3 has 14 amino acids. The V gene's germline CDR1 is SNHLY and CDR2 FYNNEI. The trim removed 5 bases at V and 5 bases at J, leaving 3 bases unmatched. This chain's CDR3 is CASSLDRGHQPQHF. The CDR3 region has the DNA TGTGCCAGCAGTCTTGACAGGGGGCATCAGCCCCAGCATTTT.

This clone was seen more than once but under ten times. The J gene is TRBJ2-3, the V gene TRBV12-3 or TRBV12-4; tentatively, D is TRBD1 (6 bases). The CDR3 loop spans 13 amino acids. V was cut by 4 bases and J by 3 bases, with 8 bases left in between. The DNA for the CDR3 is TGTGCCAGCAGTTCCGGGACAACAGATACGCAGTATTTT. Encoded protein: CASSSGTTDTQYF.

The CDR3 loop is CASRGWDRGDYEQYF. The CDR3 region has the DNA TGTGCCAGCAGGGGGTGGGACAGGGGGGACTACGAGCAGTACTTC. The genes are TRBV28 and TRBJ2-7, with 11 bases fitting TRBD1. The CDR3 covers 15 residues. V lost 6 bases and J lost 3; bases outside the gene matches: 7. Germline loops: CDR1 MDHEN, CDR2 SYDVKM.